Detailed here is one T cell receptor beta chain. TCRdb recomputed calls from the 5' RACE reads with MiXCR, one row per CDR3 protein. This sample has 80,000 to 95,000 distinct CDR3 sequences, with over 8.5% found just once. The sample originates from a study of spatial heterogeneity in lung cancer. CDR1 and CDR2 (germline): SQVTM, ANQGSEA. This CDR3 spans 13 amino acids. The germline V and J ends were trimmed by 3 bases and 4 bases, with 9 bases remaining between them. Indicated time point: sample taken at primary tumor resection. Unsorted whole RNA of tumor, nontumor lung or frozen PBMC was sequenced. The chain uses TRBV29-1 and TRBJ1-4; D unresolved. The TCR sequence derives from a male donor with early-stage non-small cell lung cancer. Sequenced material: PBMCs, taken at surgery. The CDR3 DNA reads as TGCAGCGTTGAGGCCGGAGTTAATGAAAAACTGTTTTTT. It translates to CSVEAGVNEKLFF.